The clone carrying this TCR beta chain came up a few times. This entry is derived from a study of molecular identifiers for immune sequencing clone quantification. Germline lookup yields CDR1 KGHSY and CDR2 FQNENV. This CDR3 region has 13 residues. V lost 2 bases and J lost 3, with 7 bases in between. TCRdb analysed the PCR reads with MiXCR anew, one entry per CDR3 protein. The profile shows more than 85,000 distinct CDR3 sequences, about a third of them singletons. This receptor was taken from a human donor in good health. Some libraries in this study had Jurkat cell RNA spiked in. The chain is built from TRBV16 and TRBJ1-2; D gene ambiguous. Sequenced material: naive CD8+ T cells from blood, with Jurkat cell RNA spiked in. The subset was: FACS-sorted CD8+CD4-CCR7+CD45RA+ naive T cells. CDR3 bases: TGTGCCAGCAGCCAAGGATCAGACTATGGCTACACCTTC. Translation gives CASSQGSDYGYTF. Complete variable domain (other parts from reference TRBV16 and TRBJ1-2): GEEVAQTPKHLVRGEGQKAKLYCAPIKGHSYVFWYQQVLKNEFKFLISFQNENVFDETGMPKERFSAKCLPNSPCSLEIQATKLEDSAVYFCASSQGSDYGYTFGSGTRLTVV.